This TCR beta chain emerged from a study of T cells after yellow fever vaccination. Background on the study: Researchers used SMART-Seq v4 Ultra Low Input to prepare fractions that had low cell numbers.

This clonotype has at least ten counts. What it recognizes is unknown. Researchers made TCR cDNA using 5'RACE template switching, and this step added a universal primer site and UMIs. TCRdb independently ran MiXCR on the 5' RACE reads; one entry per CDR3 protein. The sample lists about 350,000 distinct CDR3 sequences, about 4% occurring once. Study observations and caveats: Booster samples showed a return of most primary-vaccination clones (roughly 96% CD4, around 85% CD8). By day 5 rather than day 15, the secondary response had peaked, though it was weaker.

The input for sequencing was PBMCs, taken 5 days after the yellow fever booster vaccination. The source is a man between 18 and 35 years old who received the YFV17D yellow fever vaccine.

The DNA of the CDR3 is TGTGCCATCAGTGAGTCGGGGGGGACTTTCTCCTACGAGCAGTACTTC. Protein product: CAISESGGTFSYEQYF. V is TRBV10-3 and J is TRBJ2-7; TRBD2 matches 7 bases. This CDR3 has 16 residues. The germline V gene encodes CDR1 ENHRY and CDR2 SYGVKD. Trimming at V came to 0 bases and at J to 0 bases, leaving 5 bases not matched to a gene.